The 8 T cell receptor beta chains below were found in one sample sequenced in a study of response to subunit inactivated influenza vaccine. From the RT-PCR reads, TCRdb called clonotypes with MiXCR, one entry per CDR3 protein. The sample has roughly 700,000 distinct CDR3 sequences, approximately 14% seen once. This specimen consisted of PBMCs from blood, obtained about 11 days after vaccination. Source of these receptors: a man over 45 who received an inactivated influenza vaccine.

This clonotype was observed many times. For the CDR3, the DNA is TGTGCCAGCAGCCCAGGGGGAGGCTACAATGAGCAGTTCTTC. Its protein product is CASSPGGGYNEQFF. The chain has TRBV12-3 or TRBV12-4 and TRBJ2-1; D may be TRBD1 (7 bases). The CDR3 has 14 residues. V lost 6 bases and J lost 3, with 12 bases in between.

CDR3 in DNA: TGTGCCACATCGGGGGGGGGCGGTTACAATGAGCAGTTCTTC. The encoded protein is CATSGGGGYNEQFF. The chain uses TRBV10-3 and TRBJ2-1; 8 positions agree with TRBD2. There are 14 residues in the CDR3. Germline V gives CDR1 ENHRY, CDR2 SYGVKD. The ends lost 10 bases at V and 4 bases at J; junction bases unmatched: 9.

The rearrangement links TRBV24-1 to TRBJ2-3; D is undetermined. Germline V lookup: CDR1 KGHDR, CDR2 SFDVKD. This CDR3 has 13 amino acids. V was cut by 3 bases and J by 1 base, with 4 bases left in between. In DNA form, the CDR3 reads TGTGCCACCAGTGATACGGGCACAGATACGCAGTATTTT. The encoded protein is CATSDTGTDTQYF.

The chain joins TRBV29-1 to TRBJ2-3, with D perhaps TRBD1 (6 bases). Per germline, CDR1 SQVTM and CDR2 ANQGSEA. V was trimmed by 2 bases and J by 1 base, leaving 25 bases between them. CDR3 length equals 19 residues. This CDR3 is CSVESPGQNPIFCTDTQYF. The CDR3 coding sequence is TGCAGCGTTGAAAGTCCGGGACAAAATCCCATTTTTTGCACAGATACGCAGTATTTT.

This clonotype was counted only a few times. This chain connects TRBV28 to TRBJ2-2; D unclear. Trimming pared 3 bases from V and 7 bases from J, leaving 6 bases between. From germline, CDR1 is MDHEN and CDR2 SYDVKM. The CDR3 extends over 12 amino acids. The chain's CDR3 is CASSFDGGELFF. The CDR3 coding sequence is TGTGCCAGCAGTTTCGACGGCGGGGAGCTGTTTTTT. The complete variable domain, with remaining parts taken from reference TRBV28 and TRBJ2-2, reads DVKVTQSSRYLVKRTGEKVFLECVQDMDHENMFWYRQDPGLGLRLIYFSYDVKMKEKGDIPEGYSVSREKKERFSLILESASTNQTSMYLCASSFDGGELFFGEGSRLTVL.

This rearrangement joins TRBV9 to TRBJ2-6; D may be TRBD2 (5 bases). This CDR3 comprises 16 residues. Trimming stripped 0 bases from V and 0 bases from J, with 7 bases between. Germline CDR1 is SGDLS and CDR2 is YYNGEE. In DNA, the CDR3 is TGTGCCAGCAGCGTAGGAGAGGGCTCTGGGGCCAACGTCCTGACTTTC. Its translation is CASSVGEGSGANVLTF.

This clonotype showed up just a few times. The V gene is TRBV7-2, the J gene TRBJ2-7; D unresolved. CDR1 and CDR2 from the germline V gene are SGHTA and FQGNSA. The CDR3 consists of 14 residues. V shed 1 base and J shed 0 bases, with 7 bases lying between them. The CDR3 protein is CASSLVKASYEQYF. CDR3 in DNA: TGTGCCAGCAGCTTAGTGAAGGCCTCCTACGAGCAGTACTTC.

The sample holds a few counts of this clonotype. Here the CDR3 reads CASSLLFRVLAGGPSYEQYF. The CDR3 DNA sequence: TGTGCCAGCAGTCTCCTTTTCAGGGTACTAGCGGGAGGCCCCTCCTACGAGCAGTACTTC. The V call is TRBV6-2 or TRBV6-3, the J call TRBJ2-7, with 12 positions matching TRBD2. CDR1 and CDR2 from the germline V gene are MNHEY and SVGEGT. The CDR3 spans 20 residues. Germline trimming cut 5 bases from V and 0 bases from J; bases unmatched to any gene: 17.